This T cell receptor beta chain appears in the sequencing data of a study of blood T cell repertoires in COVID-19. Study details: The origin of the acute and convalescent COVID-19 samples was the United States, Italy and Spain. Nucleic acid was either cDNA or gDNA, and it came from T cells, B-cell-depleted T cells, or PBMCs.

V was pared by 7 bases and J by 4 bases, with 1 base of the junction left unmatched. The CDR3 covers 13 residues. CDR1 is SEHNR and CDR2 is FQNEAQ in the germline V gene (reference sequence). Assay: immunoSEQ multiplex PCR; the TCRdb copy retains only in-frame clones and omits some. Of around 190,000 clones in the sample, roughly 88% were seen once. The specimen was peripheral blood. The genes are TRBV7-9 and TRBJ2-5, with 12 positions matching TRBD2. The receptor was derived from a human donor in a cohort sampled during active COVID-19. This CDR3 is CASTTSGRETQYF. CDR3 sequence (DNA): TGTGCCAGCACGACTAGCGGGAGAGAGACCCAGTACTTC.